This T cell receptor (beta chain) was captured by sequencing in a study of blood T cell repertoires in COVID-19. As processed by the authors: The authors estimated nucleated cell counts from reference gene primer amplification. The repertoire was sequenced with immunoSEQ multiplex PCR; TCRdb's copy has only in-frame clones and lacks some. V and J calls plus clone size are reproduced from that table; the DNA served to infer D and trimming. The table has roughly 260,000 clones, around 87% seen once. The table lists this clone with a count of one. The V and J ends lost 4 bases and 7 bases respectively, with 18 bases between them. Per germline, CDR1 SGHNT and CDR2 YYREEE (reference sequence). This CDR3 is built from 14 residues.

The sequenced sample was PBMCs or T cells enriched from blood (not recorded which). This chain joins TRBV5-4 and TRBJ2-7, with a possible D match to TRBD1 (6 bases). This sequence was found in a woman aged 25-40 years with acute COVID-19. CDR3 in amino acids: CASSRGQNPVEQYF. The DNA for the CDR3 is TGTGCCAGCAGCCGCGGACAGAACCCAGTAGAGCAGTACTTC.